The 29 T cell receptor beta chains given below trace back to one sample, sequenced in a study of blood T cell repertoires in COVID-19. Measured with immunoSEQ multiplex PCR; TCRdb has only the in-frame clones, and not every one. The sample has about 140,000 clones, 75% to 80% seen once. The sequencing input was PBMCs or T cells enriched from blood (not recorded which). The receptors here all came from a woman aged 45 to 65 who had recovered from COVID-19.

The rearrangement links TRBV6-5 to TRBJ2-7; a weak D match, TRBD1 (5 bases). Trimming pared 8 bases from V and 1 base from J, leaving 12 bases between. This CDR3 has 13 amino acids. In germline, CDR1 is MNHEY, CDR2 SVGAGI. CDR3 in DNA: TGTGCCAGCTCACAGGCGCCGTCCTACGAGCAGTACTTC. Translation: CASSQAPSYEQYF.

J is TRBJ2-7 and V is TRBV12-3 or TRBV12-4; D remains ambiguous. Trimming cost V 3 bases and J 9 bases, with 9 bases left between them. CDR3 length: 11 amino acids. Here the CDR3 reads CASSFYTTQYF. CDR3 bases: TGTGCCAGCAGTTTTTATACAACGCAGTACTTC.

The V call is TRBV9, the J call TRBJ2-1, with 11 bases lining up with TRBD2. This CDR3 has 14 residues. The germline CDR1 and CDR2 sequences are SGDLS and YYNGEE. The junction had 3 bases not matched to a gene; V was cut back by 3 bases and J by 7 bases. The CDR3 DNA sequence: TGTGCCAGCAGCGGACTAGCGGGGTCAAATGAGCAGTTCTTC. As protein: CASSGLAGSNEQFF.

Note on this clone: Different DNA sequences within this sample yield the same CDR3. The J gene is TRBJ1-2, the V gene TRBV3-1 (or the pseudogene TRBV3-2), with 8 bases that match TRBD1. CDR1 LGHDT and CDR2 YNNKEL come from the germline V gene (reference sequence). Unmatched junction bases numbered 2, after V lost 4 bases and J lost 4 bases. This CDR3 is built from 13 residues. CDR3: CASSPGTGYGYTF. CDR3 sequence (DNA): TGTGCCAGCAGCCCCGGGACAGGCTATGGCTACACCTTC.

This chain uses TRBV5-4 with TRBJ2-5, with a possible D match to TRBD1 (6 bases). This CDR3 has 14 amino acids. CDR1 SGHNT and CDR2 YYREEE come from the germline V gene (reference sequence). Trimming removed 7 bases from V and 5 bases from J, with 18 bases in between. CDR3 nucleotides: TGTGCCAGCCGGCCGAACAGGGCCTTGGAGACCCAGTACTTC. Translated: CASRPNRALETQYF. Together with reference TRBV5-4 and TRBJ2-5, the CDR3 gives the full variable domain: ETGVTQSPTHLIKTRGQQVTLRCSSQSGHNTVSWYQQALGQGPQFIFQYYREEENGRGNFPPRFSGLQFPNYSSELNVNALELDDSALYLCASRPNRALETQYFGPGTRLLVL.

V gene TRBV7-3 combines with J gene TRBJ2-3, with TRBD1 as a possible D gene (6 bases). The CDR3 sequence is 11 residues long. Trimming stripped 7 bases from V and 5 bases from J, with 7 bases between. Per the germline V gene, CDR1 is SGHTA and CDR2 is FQGTGA. In DNA form, the CDR3 reads TGTGCCAGCAAAGGGGGAGATACGCAGTATTTT. Its translation: CASKGGDTQYF.

The chain recombines TRBV5-4 with TRBJ2-1; D perhaps matches TRBD1 (5 bases). The CDR3 is made up of 13 amino acids. The V gene's germline CDR1 is SGHNT and CDR2 YYREEE (reference sequence). V dropped 0 bases and J dropped 8 bases, with 9 bases sitting between them. The CDR3 protein is CASSLVGADEQFF. The CDR3 nucleotides are TGTGCCAGCAGCTTGGTAGGGGCTGATGAGCAGTTCTTC.

This chain uses TRBV5-1 with TRBJ2-3; weak D call: TRBD1 (5 bases). Between the trimmed V and J ends, which lost 0 bases and 3 bases, there was a span of 11 bases. Germline V gene data show CDR1 as SGHRS and CDR2 as YFSETQ. There are 15 residues in the CDR3. CDR3 nucleotides: TGCGCCAGCAGCTTGGCCAGACCAGGGACAGATACGCAGTATTTT. Translated: CASSLARPGTDTQYF. Filled out from reference TRBV5-1 and TRBJ2-3, the complete variable domain reads KAGVTQTPRYLIKTRGQQVTLSCSPISGHRSVSWYQQTPGQGLQFLFEYFSETQRNKGNFPGRFSGRQFSNSRSEMNVSTLELGDSALYLCASSLARPGTDTQYFGPGTRLTVL.

This chain uses TRBV10-3 with TRBJ1-6; D gene ambiguous. CDR1 is ENHRY, CDR2 SYGVKD, per germline. Trimming left V 4 bases short and J 7 bases short, with 11 bases between. The length of the CDR3 is 14 residues. The CDR3 DNA follows: TGTGCCATCAGTGGCGGCCTCGGGAATTCACCCCTCCACTTT. Translating gives CAISGGLGNSPLHF.

The V gene is TRBV6-1, the J gene TRBJ2-7; weak D call: TRBD1 (6 bases). Trimming cost V 3 bases and J 2 bases, with 11 bases left between them. The V gene's germline CDR1 is MNHNS and CDR2 SASEGT. The CDR3 is 14 amino acids. CDR3 region: CASSDRGFPYEQYF. Here the CDR3 DNA reads TGTGCCAGCAGTGACAGGGGCTTTCCCTACGAGCAGTACTTC.

The chain recombines TRBV2 with TRBJ1-2, with D hard to call. Trimming stripped 3 bases from V and 0 bases from J, with 11 bases between. This CDR3 has 15 amino acids. The germline gives CDR1 SNHLY, CDR2 FYNNEI. This chain's CDR3 is CASSEFGGTNYGYTF. As DNA, the CDR3 is TGTGCCAGCAGTGAGTTTGGTGGCACTAACTATGGCTACACCTTC.

This sequence joins TRBV4-2 and TRBJ2-1; 11 nucleotides line up with TRBD2. This CDR3 is built from 15 residues. Trimming cost V 1 base and J 7 bases; bases outside gene matches: 3. CDR1 LGHNA and CDR2 YNFKEQ come from the germline V gene. CDR3 nucleotides: TGTGCCAGCAGCCAAGCGCCTAGCGGGAGGAATGAGCAGTTCTTC. This translates into CASSQAPSGRNEQFF.

Points on this clone: The junction departs from germline at one end; a sequencing error may be responsible. The rearrangement links TRBV5-6 to TRBJ2-7; TRBD2 agrees at 8 bases. The CDR3 contains 15 residues. Germline V CDR1 and CDR2: SGHDT, YYEEEE. The DNA for the CDR3 is TGTGCCAGCAGCTTTCGCGGGGGGAGCTCCTACAAGCAGTACTTC. It yields the protein CASSFRGGSSYKQYF.

The chain links TRBV28 to TRBJ1-2, with D possibly matching TRBD1 (5 bases). The ends were cut back, 6 bases at V and 8 bases at J, with 19 bases in the middle. The length of the CDR3 is 14 residues. Germline V gene sequence: CDR1 MDHEN, CDR2 SYDVKM. As DNA, the CDR3 is TGTGCCAGCAGCATCGGAGGGGCCCCTAGGGGCTACACCTTC. Protein product: CASSIGGAPRGYTF.

This clone has only a few counts. This chain joins TRBV27 and TRBJ2-1; TRBD2 agrees at 7 bases. V gave up 7 bases and J gave up 10 bases; unmatched junction bases: 4. Looked up from germline, CDR1 is MNHEY and CDR2 is SMNVEV (reference sequence). The CDR3 covers 11 residues. The CDR3 DNA follows: TGTGCCAGCAATTCCGGGGGGGAGCAGTTCTTC. It specifies CASNSGGEQFF.

The chain joins TRBV6-5 to TRBJ2-7; 10 bases align to TRBD2. The CDR3 is 14 residues long. The trim removed 7 bases at V and 3 bases at J, leaving 6 bases unmatched. Germline V CDR1 and CDR2: MNHEY, SVGAGI. CDR3 sequence reads: CASKKREGLYEQYF. DNA for the CDR3: TGTGCCAGCAAGAAGCGGGAGGGCCTCTACGAGCAGTACTTC.

The V gene is TRBV7-9, the J gene TRBJ2-2, with 8 positions matching TRBD1. The V segment lost 5 bases and the J segment 8 bases; nucleotides outside the gene matches: 13. The CDR3 is 16 amino acids. CDR1 and CDR2 from the germline V gene are SEHNR and FQNEAQ (reference sequence). DNA for the CDR3: TGTGCCAGCAGCCTTCGGACAGGGATTATCCCTGGGGAGCTGTTTTTT. This gives the protein CASSLRTGIIPGELFF.

This clone was counted once. The CDR3 here is CASSPGSQPQHF. CDR3 nucleotide sequence: TGTGCCAGCAGTCCAGGGTCTCAGCCCCAGCATTTT. The chain couples TRBV7-2 to TRBJ1-5; TRBD1 might be the D (5 bases). The CDR3 covers 12 residues. Germline assignment: CDR1 SGHTA and CDR2 FQGNSA. Trimming removed 6 bases at V and 6 bases at J, with 9 bases between.

The genes are TRBV18 and TRBJ1-3; TRBD1 might be the D (6 bases). V lost 6 bases to trimming and J lost 6 bases, with 12 bases between them. This CDR3 is built from 13 residues. CDR1 is KGHSH and CDR2 is LQKENI in the germline V gene. CDR3 bases: TGTGCCAGCTCCCTATCAGGGGAAAACACCATATATTTT. Translation: CASSLSGENTIYF.

The chain employs TRBV5-6 and TRBJ1-6, with 7 bases fitting TRBD1. This CDR3 spans 15 amino acids. The junction had 7 bases not matched to a gene; V was cut back by 2 bases and J by 8 bases. The germline V gene has CDR1 SGHDT and CDR2 YYEEEE. CDR3 amino acids: CASSFREGADSPLHF. The DNA for the CDR3 is TGTGCCAGCAGCTTTCGTGAGGGGGCTGATTCACCCCTCCACTTT. The whole variable domain, remainder taken from reference TRBV5-6 and TRBJ1-6, is DAGVTQSPTHLIKTRGQQVTLRCSPKSGHDTVSWYQQALGQGPQFIFQYYEEEERQRGNFPDRFSGHQFPNYSSELNVNALLLGDSALYLCASSFREGADSPLHFGNGTRLTVT.

V gene TRBV18 combines with J gene TRBJ2-7, with a tentative D call TRBD2 (6 bases). In germline, CDR1 is KGHSH, CDR2 LQKENI. V shed 6 bases and J shed 5 bases, with 8 bases lying between them. This CDR3 is built from 11 residues. The CDR3 DNA reads as TGTGCCAGCTCCTGGAGGGACGAGCAGTACTTC. Amino acids: CASSWRDEQYF.

Only a few counts were recorded for this clone. This chain uses TRBV29-1 with TRBJ2-7, with TRBD2 matching over 11 bases. CDR1 is SQVTM and CDR2 is ANQGSEA in the germline V gene. V dropped 6 bases and J dropped 4; count of bases not matched to a gene: 5. This CDR3 is 13 amino acids long. The CDR3 sequence is CSVGSGRGYEQYF. The CDR3 bases are TGCAGCGTCGGTAGCGGGAGGGGGTACGAGCAGTACTTC.

The chain recombines TRBV11-3 with TRBJ2-1; 12 bases map to TRBD2. This CDR3 region has 15 residues. Germline V gene sequence: CDR1 SGHNT, CDR2 YENEEA. The trim removed 3 bases at V and 9 bases at J, leaving 6 bases unmatched. CDR3 in DNA: TGTGCCAGCAGCTTTCGACTAGCGGGGGTCGGTGAGCAGTTCTTC. It yields the protein CASSFRLAGVGEQFF.

This sequence joins TRBV4-1 and TRBJ1-2; D ambiguous. From germline, CDR1 is MGHRA and CDR2 YSYEKL. Trimming stripped 3 bases from V and 6 bases from J, with 14 bases between. This CDR3 has 14 residues. DNA of the CDR3: TGCGCCAGCAGCCAGGCCACTATACCCCATGGCTACACCTTC. Protein product: CASSQATIPHGYTF.

The chain combines TRBV30 with TRBJ1-5; a weak D match, TRBD1 (5 bases). Germline assignment: CDR1 GTSNPN and CDR2 SVGIG (reference sequence). Trimming removed 6 bases at V and 0 bases at J, with 9 bases between. The length of the CDR3 is 13 residues. The CDR3 bases are TGTGCCTGCTGTGGGGCTAGCAATCAGCCCCAGCATTTT. Its translation: CACCGASNQPQHF.

This clone came up many times. V gene TRBV10-1 combines with J gene TRBJ1-5, with D possibly TRBD1 on 5 matching bases. The V end lost 6 bases, the J end lost 1 base, and 19 bases lay between the germline ends. The CDR3 is made up of 17 amino acids. Germline V CDR1 and CDR2: WNHNN, SYGVQD (reference sequence). The CDR3 here is CASRGGSKTESNQPQHF. In nucleotides, the CDR3 is TGCGCCAGCAGGGGGGGGAGTAAGACAGAAAGCAATCAGCCCCAGCATTTT.

J is TRBJ1-5 and V is TRBV4-1; TRBD1 agrees at 7 bases. V shed 3 bases, J shed 3 bases, and the junction held 14 bases outside the gene matches. Germline V gene data show CDR1 as MGHRA and CDR2 as YSYEKL. This CDR3 has 18 residues. The CDR3 sequence is CASSQGDRWVKDNQPQHF. The CDR3 nucleotides are TGCGCCAGCAGCCAGGGGGACAGATGGGTAAAAGACAATCAGCCCCAGCATTTT.

This clone appeared a single time. V and J are TRBV19 and TRBJ2-7; 7 nucleotides match TRBD2. The V segment lost 1 base and the J segment 3 bases; nucleotides outside the gene matches: 3. This CDR3 spans 14 amino acids. Germline CDR1 LNHDA, CDR2 SQIVND (reference sequence). The DNA for the CDR3 is TGTGCCAGTAGTATAGCTCGGGGGGACTACGAGCAGTACTTC. Translated, it gives CASSIARGDYEQYF.

The gene calls are TRBV18 and TRBJ1-5; D unclear. V was cut by 2 bases and J by 0 bases, with 8 bases left in between. Germline CDR1 is KGHSH and CDR2 is LQKENI. The CDR3 length is 15 residues. The CDR3 sequence is CASSPNEASNQPQHF. The CDR3, as DNA: TGTGCCAGCTCACCAAACGAAGCTAGCAATCAGCCCCAGCATTTT.